These T cell receptor beta chains were read from a single sample in a study of T cells after yellow fever vaccination. A single record per CDR3 protein comes from TCRdb applying MiXCR to the 5' RACE reads. Counted here are about 300,000 distinct CDR3 sequences, approximately 3.9% occurring once; the ten biggest clones make up more than 20%. The specimen comprised PBMCs, sampled 5 days after the yellow fever booster vaccination. These receptors were obtained from a man younger than 35 who received the YFV17D yellow fever vaccine. Both conserved end residues are part of each CDR3.

v_call	j_call	cdr3_aa
TRBV5-1	TRBJ1-1	CASSLTAENTEAFF
TRBV18	TRBJ2-1	CASSPTGDNNEQFF
TRBV6-5	TRBJ2-1	CASSPSGGHDEQFF
TRBV20-1	TRBJ2-1	CSGKRAELFNEQFF
TRBV9	TRBJ2-3	CASSLAIGGLADLTDTQYF
TRBV7-6	TRBJ1-6	CASRRGGGVLQSPLHF
TRBV6-6	TRBJ2-7	CASSYSTSLNRGRPYEQYF
TRBV30	TRBJ1-2	CAVTGQGAGYTF
TRBV4-1	TRBJ2-5	CASSQVLGKRSETQYF
TRBV5-6	TRBJ2-5	CASSWGRGETQYF
TRBV6-4	TRBJ2-2	CASSEGGIDTGELFF
TRBV15	TRBJ1-5	CATSRVQSNQPQHF
TRBV5-1	TRBJ2-3	CASSLGLRRGAYTDTQYF
TRBV30	TRBJ1-3	CAWSPGTAGNTIYF
TRBV4-3	TRBJ2-3	CASSPDRYTDTQYF
TRBV7-6	TRBJ2-7	CASSNSRTGLLEQYF
TRBV7-9	TRBJ1-2	CASRQGVINGYTF
TRBV7-3	TRBJ2-2	CASSLYSGGSNTGELFF
TRBV28	TRBJ1-2	CASSATPTGPGGYGYTF
TRBV7-6	TRBJ1-5	CASSSQGNQPQHF
TRBV9	TRBJ2-1	CASSGSWGGEQFF
TRBV20-1	TRBJ1-5	CSVAKWQGALRVRGQPQHF
TRBV28	TRBJ1-2	CASSPPGPQDGYTF
TRBV7-2	TRBJ2-3	CASSLNSYKAQYF
TRBV11-2	TRBJ2-5	CASSLNPGQIQETQYF
TRBV20-1	TRBJ1-5	CSASRDSNQPQHF
TRBV5-5	TRBJ1-1	CASSFVLGFGTEAFF
TRBV20-1	TRBJ2-3	CSARPAGTDTQYF
TRBV6-2/TRBV6-3	TRBJ2-5	CASSTPLQETQYF
TRBV5-1	TRBJ2-2	CASSLAGQGLTGELFF
TRBV7-6	TRBJ2-7	CASAQTSGEVYEQYF
TRBV7-9	TRBJ2-7	CASSLGGTALGEQYF
TRBV28	TRBJ1-5	CASSFDRAEGQPQHF
TRBV20-1	TRBJ1-5	CSARDHRRTGDQPQHF
TRBV5-1	TRBJ1-1	CASSLVSGINTEAFF
TRBV25-1	TRBJ2-1	CASSQSDFYNEQFF
TRBV9	TRBJ2-3	CASSKTSEGTDTQYF
TRBV15	TRBJ1-6	CATLRAPRRDNSPLHF
TRBV29-1	TRBJ2-3	CSVGGGEATDTQYF
TRBV27	TRBJ1-2	CASSFSRGNGYTF
TRBV12-3/TRBV12-4	TRBJ1-2	CASRPRGAVYGYTF
TRBV2	TRBJ1-5	CASSEPDSNQPQHF
TRBV7-6	TRBJ2-2	CASSRIGPSGGELFF
TRBV5-8	TRBJ2-5	CASSPELAQVETQYF
TRBV4-3	TRBJ1-2	CASSQDRPGGNGYTF
TRBV5-5	TRBJ1-6	CASSWNAVRISSYNSPLHF
TRBV30	TRBJ1-1	CAWSVRHLNTEAFF
TRBV6-6	TRBJ1-1	CASSPRTENTEAFF
TRBV28	TRBJ2-1	CASTLRRGGQDEQFF
TRBV11-1	TRBJ1-1	CASSSGQGSRKAFF
TRBV6-2/TRBV6-3	TRBJ1-2	CASIQRTDEYGYTF
TRBV5-4	TRBJ2-1	CASGRRGGVLHELFF
TRBV9	TRBJ2-3	CASSWSWGSTDTQYF
TRBV4-1	TRBJ2-1	CASSQLAGAPYNEQFF
TRBV29-1	TRBJ1-1	CSVETGRAFF